This is a list of T cell receptor beta chains from one sample in a study of blood T cell repertoires in COVID-19. Assay: immunoSEQ multiplex PCR; the TCRdb copy retains only in-frame clones and omits some. In the table there are 95,000 to 150,000 clones, approximately 86% of which are singletons. Sequenced material: peripheral blood. These receptor sequences come from a woman aged 45 to 65 with active or convalescent COVID-19. Both conserved end residues are part of each CDR3. Each record gives: D gene, J gene, V gene, clone size, CDR3 protein, CDR3 DNA. A D gene is named only where the DNA matches it firmly. The size of a clone is reported for some rows only, either as once, few or many, or as a class for expanded clones.

D gene: .; J gene: TRBJ2-7; V gene: TRBV5-1; clone size: .; CDR3 protein: CASSLVPRGEQYF; CDR3 DNA: TGCGCCAGCAGCTTGGTCCCCAGGGGCGAGCAGTACTTC
D gene: .; J gene: TRBJ2-1; V gene: TRBV4-3; clone size: .; CDR3 protein: CASSQGSGKNEQFF; CDR3 DNA: TGCGCCAGCAGCCAAGGAAGCGGAAAGAATGAGCAGTTCTTC
D gene: TRBD2; J gene: TRBJ2-1; V gene: TRBV10-3; clone size: .; CDR3 protein: CATGGTSGYNEQFF; CDR3 DNA: TGTGCCACCGGAGGCACTAGCGGCTACAATGAGCAGTTCTTC
D gene: .; J gene: TRBJ2-3; V gene: TRBV2; clone size: .; CDR3 protein: CASSETGLSTDTQYF; CDR3 DNA: TGTGCCAGCAGTGAAACCGGACTCAGCACAGATACGCAGTATTTT
D gene: .; J gene: TRBJ2-5; V gene: TRBV28; clone size: .; CDR3 protein: CASSSNGGWETQYF; CDR3 DNA: TGTGCCAGCAGCTCCAATGGGGGCTGGGAGACCCAGTACTTC
D gene: TRBD1; J gene: TRBJ2-3; V gene: TRBV7-3; clone size: .; CDR3 protein: CASSLSGGGGTDTQYF; CDR3 DNA: TGTGCCAGCAGCTTATCAGGGGGCGGGGGCACAGATACGCAGTATTTT
D gene: .; J gene: TRBJ2-3; V gene: TRBV4-1; clone size: .; CDR3 protein: CASSQSFGETGDTQYF; CDR3 DNA: TGCGCCAGCAGCCAATCATTCGGAGAAACCGGGGATACGCAGTATTTT
D gene: .; J gene: TRBJ1-1; V gene: TRBV18; clone size: .; CDR3 protein: CASSPPDGRGTEAFF; CDR3 DNA: TGTGCCAGCTCACCACCAGACGGCAGGGGCACTGAAGCTTTCTTT
D gene: TRBD2; J gene: TRBJ2-7; V gene: TRBV4-2; clone size: .; CDR3 protein: CASSVIAGGLYEQYF; CDR3 DNA: TGTGCCAGCAGCGTGATAGCGGGAGGTTTGTACGAGCAGTACTTC
D gene: .; J gene: TRBJ1-1; V gene: TRBV7-9; clone size: once; CDR3 protein: CASSLGTANTEAFF; CDR3 DNA: TGTGCCAGCAGCTTAGGAACAGCGAACACTGAAGCTTTCTTT
D gene: TRBD1; J gene: TRBJ2-5; V gene: TRBV18; clone size: .; CDR3 protein: CASSPGQGETQYF; CDR3 DNA: TGTGCCAGCTCACCAGGACAGGGGGAGACCCAGTACTTC
D gene: TRBD2; J gene: TRBJ2-1; V gene: TRBV7-6; clone size: .; CDR3 protein: CASSLGLGLGVHNEQFF; CDR3 DNA: TGTGCCAGCAGCTTAGGGCTAGGACTAGGAGTACACAATGAGCAGTTCTTC
D gene: .; J gene: TRBJ2-5; V gene: TRBV5-6; clone size: .; CDR3 protein: CASSLLGVETQYF; CDR3 DNA: TGTGCCAGCAGCTTGTTAGGGGTAGAGACCCAGTACTTC
D gene: .; J gene: TRBJ2-7; V gene: TRBV27; clone size: few; CDR3 protein: CASSPGGAATLGEQYF; CDR3 DNA: TGTGCCAGCAGTCCTGGTGGGGCAGCGACCCTCGGGGAGCAGTACTTC
D gene: .; J gene: TRBJ2-2; V gene: TRBV20-1; clone size: .; CDR3 protein: CSASDLRGSGGELFF; CDR3 DNA: TGCAGTGCTAGTGACCTCCGTGGGAGCGGAGGGGAGCTGTTTTTT
D gene: .; J gene: TRBJ2-1; V gene: TRBV15; clone size: .; CDR3 protein: CATSPGRELPLINEQFF; CDR3 DNA: TGTGCCACCAGCCCCGGTCGGGAGCTTCCTTTAATCAATGAGCAGTTCTTC
D gene: TRBD1; J gene: TRBJ1-4; V gene: TRBV30; clone size: .; CDR3 protein: CACTRDSDEKLFF; CDR3 DNA: TGTGCCTGTACCCGGGACAGTGATGAAAAACTGTTTTTT
D gene: .; J gene: TRBJ1-1; V gene: TRBV10-3; clone size: .; CDR3 protein: CAISVGRGRDTEAFF; CDR3 DNA: TGTGCCATCAGTGTGGGCCGTGGCCGTGACACTGAAGCTTTCTTT
D gene: .; J gene: TRBJ1-5; V gene: TRBV2; clone size: few; CDR3 protein: CASSASGRDQPQHF; CDR3 DNA: TGTGCCAGCAGTGCCAGCGGGAGGGATCAGCCCCAGCATTTT
D gene: TRBD1; J gene: TRBJ1-4; V gene: TRBV2; clone size: few; CDR3 protein: CASKLGTANEKLFF; CDR3 DNA: TGTGCCAGCAAACTAGGGACAGCAAATGAAAAACTGTTTTTT
D gene: .; J gene: TRBJ2-2; V gene: TRBV29-1; clone size: .; CDR3 protein: CSVSQGPTGELFF; CDR3 DNA: TGCAGCGTTAGTCAGGGTCCCACCGGGGAGCTGTTTTTT
D gene: TRBD1; J gene: TRBJ2-3; V gene: TRBV5-8; clone size: .; CDR3 protein: CASSLGQGADTQYF; CDR3 DNA: TGTGCCAGCAGCTTGGGACAGGGGGCAGATACGCAGTATTTT
D gene: TRBD2; J gene: TRBJ2-1; V gene: TRBV4-2; clone size: .; CDR3 protein: CASSAGAASGSREQFF; CDR3 DNA: TGTGCCAGCAGCGCGGGAGCGGCTAGCGGGAGTCGAGAGCAGTTCTTC
D gene: TRBD2; J gene: TRBJ2-7; V gene: TRBV9; clone size: .; CDR3 protein: CASSVQPGLAYEQYF; CDR3 DNA: TGTGCCAGCAGCGTACAACCGGGACTAGCCTACGAGCAGTACTTC
D gene: TRBD1; J gene: TRBJ1-2; V gene: TRBV6-6; clone size: .; CDR3 protein: CASSYSPWRGHGYTF; CDR3 DNA: TGTGCCAGCAGTTACTCCCCGTGGAGGGGGCATGGCTACACCTTC
D gene: TRBD1; J gene: TRBJ1-1; V gene: TRBV5-1; clone size: .; CDR3 protein: CASTTGTGGTEAFF; CDR3 DNA: TGCGCCAGCACGACGGGGACAGGGGGCACTGAAGCTTTCTTT
D gene: TRBD1; J gene: TRBJ1-3; V gene: TRBV4-3; clone size: .; CDR3 protein: CASSQGRDRGSGNTIYF; CDR3 DNA: TGCGCCAGCAGCCAAGGCAGGGACAGGGGGTCTGGAAACACCATATATTTT
D gene: .; J gene: TRBJ2-1; V gene: TRBV4-3; clone size: many; CDR3 protein: CASSQDGASYNEQFF; CDR3 DNA: TGCGCCAGCAGCCAAGATGGGGCTTCCTACAATGAGCAGTTCTTC
D gene: TRBD1; J gene: TRBJ2-5; V gene: TRBV29-1; clone size: .; CDR3 protein: CSVAPPTGTRETQYF; CDR3 DNA: TGCAGCGTTGCGCCGCCGACAGGGACGAGGGAGACCCAGTACTTC
D gene: TRBD1; J gene: TRBJ2-2; V gene: TRBV7-9; clone size: .; CDR3 protein: CASSFGQGTGELFF; CDR3 DNA: TGTGCCAGCAGCTTCGGACAGGGCACCGGGGAGCTGTTTTTT
D gene: TRBD1; J gene: TRBJ1-4; V gene: TRBV27; clone size: .; CDR3 protein: CASSFTGATNEKLFF; CDR3 DNA: TGTGCCAGCAGTTTCACAGGGGCGACTAATGAAAAACTGTTTTTT
D gene: TRBD2; J gene: TRBJ2-3; V gene: TRBV4-2; clone size: .; CDR3 protein: CASSQGSSGGGDTQYF; CDR3 DNA: TGTGCCAGCAGCCAAGGGTCTAGCGGGGGGGGAGATACGCAGTATTTT
D gene: .; J gene: TRBJ2-1; V gene: TRBV11-1; clone size: .; CDR3 protein: CASSLAGAGASNEQFF; CDR3 DNA: TGTGCCAGCAGCTTAGCTGGGGCAGGGGCTAGCAATGAGCAGTTCTTC
D gene: TRBD2; J gene: TRBJ2-7; V gene: TRBV15; clone size: .; CDR3 protein: CATSPGGSSYEQYF; CDR3 DNA: TGTGCCACCAGCCCCGGGGGGTCCTCCTACGAGCAGTACTTC
D gene: .; J gene: TRBJ2-5; V gene: TRBV12-3/TRBV12-4; clone size: .; CDR3 protein: CASSSGGPGAQYF; CDR3 DNA: TGTGCCAGCAGTTCCGGCGGTCCCGGGGCCCAGTACTTC
D gene: .; J gene: TRBJ1-2; V gene: TRBV6-2/TRBV6-3; clone size: .; CDR3 protein: CASSYPPRGYTF; CDR3 DNA: TGTGCCAGCAGTTACCCCCCTCGGGGCTACACCTTC
D gene: .; J gene: TRBJ1-6; V gene: TRBV19; clone size: .; CDR3 protein: CASSTGWRGRRDSPLHF; CDR3 DNA: TGTGCCAGTAGTACAGGGTGGAGGGGCCGGCGGGATTCACCCCTCCACTTT
D gene: TRBD1; J gene: TRBJ2-7; V gene: TRBV3-1/TRBV3-2; clone size: once; CDR3 protein: CASSRRQGAYSEQYF; CDR3 DNA: TGTGCCAGCAGCCGCCGACAGGGGGCTTACTCCGAGCAGTACTTC
D gene: .; J gene: TRBJ1-6; V gene: TRBV5-1; clone size: .; CDR3 protein: CASKAVGGNSPLHF; CDR3 DNA: TGCGCCAGCAAGGCCGTGGGAGGTAATTCACCCCTCCACTTT
D gene: TRBD2; J gene: TRBJ2-1; V gene: TRBV10-3; clone size: .; CDR3 protein: CAISVPGLAYNEQFF; CDR3 DNA: TGTGCCATCAGTGTTCCGGGACTAGCCTACAATGAGCAGTTCTTC
D gene: .; J gene: TRBJ1-5; V gene: TRBV28; clone size: .; CDR3 protein: CASSQTGQVQPQHF; CDR3 DNA: TGTGCCAGCAGTCAAACAGGGCAGGTTCAGCCCCAGCATTTT
D gene: TRBD2; J gene: TRBJ2-2; V gene: TRBV6-2/TRBV6-3; clone size: .; CDR3 protein: CASSYEASGLNTGELFF; CDR3 DNA: TGTGCCAGCAGTTACGAGGCTAGCGGATTGAACACCGGGGAGCTGTTTTTT
D gene: TRBD2; J gene: TRBJ2-1; V gene: TRBV4-3; clone size: .; CDR3 protein: CASSQGFSAGGVDEQFF; CDR3 DNA: TGCGCCAGCAGCCAAGGGTTTTCGGCGGGAGGGGTCGATGAGCAGTTCTTC
D gene: .; J gene: TRBJ2-1; V gene: TRBV12-3/TRBV12-4; clone size: .; CDR3 protein: CASRDDNAEQFF; CDR3 DNA: TGTGCCAGCAGGGATGACAATGCTGAGCAGTTCTTC
D gene: TRBD2; J gene: TRBJ2-1; V gene: TRBV19; clone size: .; CDR3 protein: CATTRKGLAEISYNEQFF; CDR3 DNA: TGTGCCACTACCCGAAAAGGACTAGCGGAGATCTCCTACAATGAGCAGTTCTTC
D gene: .; J gene: TRBJ1-5; V gene: TRBV9; clone size: .; CDR3 protein: CASSVDRGNQPQHF; CDR3 DNA: TGTGCCAGCAGCGTAGACCGGGGAAATCAGCCCCAGCATTTT
D gene: TRBD1; J gene: TRBJ2-1; V gene: TRBV10-3; clone size: .; CDR3 protein: CAISVRTGEVNGNEQFF; CDR3 DNA: TGTGCCATCAGTGTCCGGACAGGGGAGGTAAACGGCAATGAGCAGTTCTTC
D gene: .; J gene: TRBJ2-2; V gene: TRBV24-1; clone size: .; CDR3 protein: CATSDGGALGDTGELFF; CDR3 DNA: TGTGCCACCAGTGATGGGGGGGCTTTGGGGGACACCGGGGAGCTGTTTTTT
D gene: .; J gene: TRBJ2-3; V gene: TRBV6-1; clone size: once; CDR3 protein: CASSEGGTDTQYF; CDR3 DNA: TGTGCCAGCAGTGAAGGCGGCACAGATACGCAGTATTTT
D gene: .; J gene: TRBJ1-2; V gene: TRBV7-2; clone size: .; CDR3 protein: CASSSSGHYGYTF; CDR3 DNA: TGTGCCAGCAGCTCATCTGGGCACTATGGCTACACCTTC